This record concerns one T cell receptor (beta chain) sequence. Original data processing: Reference gene primer amplification yielded estimated nucleated cell counts. Profiling relied on immunoSEQ multiplex PCR, and the TCRdb table lists in-frame clones only, not all of them. V and J calls and clone size are as listed in that table; D and trimming were resolved from the DNA. This sample has 150,000 to 200,000 clones; approximately 93% occur once, and the top ten carry less than 2%. The data belong to a study of blood T cell repertoires in COVID-19. V was pared by 6 bases and J by 3 bases, with 5 bases of the junction left unmatched. Germline CDR1 reads MNHEY; CDR2 reads SVGAGI. The CDR3 sequence is 13 residues long.

The chain employs TRBV6-5 and TRBJ2-7, with 7 positions matching TRBD1. The receptor comes from a woman aged 60 to 75 with COVID-19, enrolled during active disease. Sequencing input: peripheral blood. The CDR3: CASRRGHLYEQYF. Written as DNA, the CDR3 is TGTGCCAGCAGGAGGGGGCACCTCTACGAGCAGTACTTC.